Listed below are T cell receptor beta chains from one sample, sequenced in a study of vaccination and CD4 T cells after COVID-19. TCRdb reprocessed the PCR reads with MiXCR, giving one entry per CDR3 protein. Of 10,000 or so distinct CDR3 sequences listed, under 35% were seen once; the top ten hold almost 30%. No cognate antigen is known for these TCRs. The sequencing sample was made of cultured CD4+ T cells from blood. The receptors come from a human donor with COVID-19. Both conserved end residues are part of each CDR3. The order of the fields is CDR3 length, J gene, V gene, clone size, D gene, CDR3 protein, CDR3 DNA. D genes are given only for firm matches. Size values are once, few and many counts, or a class for expanded clones, and some rows have none.

>13|TRBJ2-7|TRBV6-1|NA|NA
CASSRAQGHEQYF
TGTGCCAGCAGTAGGGCACAAGGCCACGAGCAGTACTTC
>14|TRBJ2-7|TRBV5-4|NA|NA
CASSSTGPKREQYF
TGTGCCAGCAGCTCCACCGGGCCTAAACGGGAGCAGTACTTC
>14|TRBJ2-3|TRBV11-3|few|NA
CASSLGEAADTQYF
TGTGCCAGCAGCTTAGGTGAGGCCGCAGATACGCAGTATTTT
>11|TRBJ1-2|TRBV20-1|NA|NA
CSATGAGGYTF
TGCAGTGCTACGGGGGCCGGTGGCTACACCTTC
>14|TRBJ2-1|TRBV7-6|NA|NA
CASSSGGSYNEQFF
TGTGCCAGCAGCTCCGGGGGAAGCTACAATGAGCAGTTCTTC
>15|TRBJ2-7|TRBV6-2/TRBV6-3|NA|NA
CASTARGGAAYEQYF
TGTGCCAGCACTGCTAGAGGGGGGGCAGCCTACGAGCAGTACTTC
>14|TRBJ2-3|TRBV19|NA|NA
CASSVGGYTDTQYF
TGTGCCAGTAGTGTCGGGGGATACACAGATACGCAGTATTTT
>13|TRBJ2-2|TRBV7-8|NA|NA
CASSQDFTGELFF
TGTGCCAGCAGCCAGGACTTCACCGGGGAGCTGTTTTTT
>16|TRBJ1-6|TRBV6-5|few|TRBD1
CASSYSTGVKNSPLHF
TGTGCCAGCAGTTACTCGACAGGGGTAAAGAATTCACCCCTCCACTTT
>14|TRBJ1-2|TRBV20-1|large|NA
CSAGEPGKNYGYTF
TGCAGTGCTGGGGAACCCGGGAAGAACTATGGCTACACCTTC
>15|TRBJ1-5|TRBV20-1|few|TRBD1
CSASVRTGSNQPQHF
TGCAGTGCTAGCGTTCGGACAGGGAGCAATCAGCCCCAGCATTTT
>15|TRBJ1-3|TRBV21-1|NA|NA
CASRGGRPRRNTIYF
TGTGCCAGCAGGGGTGGGAGACCGCGTAGAAACACCATATATTTT
>15|TRBJ1-4|TRBV4-1|NA|NA
CASSQDSASQRSLFF
TGCGCCAGCAGCCAAGATAGTGCAAGTCAGAGATCGCTGTTTTTT
>18|TRBJ2-6|TRBV5-1|NA|TRBD1
CASSLRGDRGRRANVLTF
TGCGCCAGCAGCTTAAGGGGGGACAGGGGGCGGAGGGCCAACGTCCTGACTTTC
>14|TRBJ2-3|TRBV24-1|NA|TRBD2
CATNGGGGTDTQYF
TGTGCCACCAACGGCGGGGGGGGCACAGATACGCAGTATTTT
>15|TRBJ1-1|TRBV2|NA|TRBD1
CASSILQGSNTEAFF
TGTGCCAGCAGTATACTACAGGGGTCCAACACTGAAGCTTTCTTT
>15|TRBJ1-5|TRBV24-1|medium-sized|NA
CATSDLQGNHQPQHF
TGTGCCACCAGTGATTTGCAAGGGAACCATCAGCCCCAGCATTTT
>17|TRBJ1-3|TRBV28|NA|NA
CASTPAGGKISGNTIYF
TGTGCCAGCACTCCTGCGGGGGGAAAGATCTCTGGAAACACCATATATTTT
>14|TRBJ2-7|TRBV11-2|few|TRBD2
CASSGRGGLYEQYF
TGTGCCAGCAGCGGACGCGGGGGGCTCTACGAGCAGTACTTC
>14|TRBJ1-2|TRBV10-2|NA|NA
CASSESRQGGGYTF
TGCGCCAGCAGTGAGTCCAGGCAGGGAGGCGGCTACACCTTC
>16|TRBJ2-5|TRBV27|few|TRBD2
CASSSILAGGRETQYF
TGTGCCAGCAGCTCCATACTAGCGGGGGGGAGGGAGACCCAGTACTTC
>15|TRBJ2-6|TRBV4-1|NA|NA
CASSQPGAGANVLTF
TGCGCCAGCAGCCAACCGGGGGCGGGGGCCAACGTCCTGACTTTC
>13|TRBJ2-5|TRBV5-4|few|TRBD1
CASSPRDSETQYF
TGTGCCAGCAGCCCTAGGGACAGTGAGACCCAGTACTTC
>14|TRBJ2-1|TRBV11-3|NA|NA
CASSRAGGGDEQFF
TGTGCCAGCAGCAGGGCCGGGGGAGGCGATGAGCAGTTCTTC
>18|TRBJ2-1|TRBV6-4|NA|NA
CASSRTGIGGSSYNEQFF
TGTGCCAGCAGTCGGACGGGAATAGGGGGGAGCTCCTACAATGAGCAGTTCTTC
>14|TRBJ1-2|TRBV6-4|NA|NA
CASSDIGGLQGYTF
TGTGCCAGCAGTGACATCGGGGGTCTTCAGGGCTACACCTTC
>16|TRBJ2-1|TRBV25-1|NA|TRBD2
CASSDGSSGDYNEQFF
TGTGCCAGCAGTGATGGCTCTAGCGGGGACTACAATGAGCAGTTCTTC
>15|TRBJ1-2|TRBV6-1|few|TRBD1
CASSDGRSGGDGYTF
TGTGCCAGCAGTGATGGACGGTCAGGGGGAGATGGCTACACCTTC
>13|TRBJ1-6|TRBV10-1|few|NA
CASSENYNSPLHF
TGCGCCAGCAGTGAAAATTATAATTCACCCCTCCACTTT
>13|TRBJ2-3|TRBV20-1|NA|NA
CSAETQDTDTQYF
TGCAGTGCTGAAACCCAGGATACTGATACGCAGTATTTT
>13|TRBJ2-5|TRBV10-3|NA|NA
CAINGERAETQYF
TGTGCCATCAACGGGGAGAGGGCAGAGACCCAGTACTTC
>15|TRBJ1-2|TRBV2|medium-sized|NA
CASPGSSSLDYGYTF
TGTGCCAGCCCCGGGTCCAGCTCTCTAGACTATGGCTACACCTTC
>15|TRBJ2-7|TRBV20-1|NA|TRBD1
CSARKIQGALYEQYF
TGCAGTGCTAGAAAGATCCAGGGGGCTTTATACGAGCAGTACTTC
>13|TRBJ1-1|TRBV12-3/TRBV12-4|NA|NA
CASSFGQNTEAFF
TGTGCCAGCAGTTTTGGACAGAACACTGAAGCTTTCTTT
>15|TRBJ1-5|TRBV30|NA|NA
CAWSVAGGDHQPQHF
TGTGCCTGGAGTGTGGCCGGGGGGGATCATCAGCCCCAGCATTTT
>16|TRBJ2-1|TRBV20-1|NA|NA
CSARDGEARSYNEQFF
TGCAGTGCTAGAGATGGCGAAGCCAGGTCCTACAATGAGCAGTTCTTC
>13|TRBJ1-5|TRBV12-3/TRBV12-4|few|NA
CASSLASDQPQHF
TGTGCCAGCAGTTTAGCCAGCGATCAGCCCCAGCATTTT
>13|TRBJ1-3|TRBV2|few|TRBD1
CASSARGRNTIYF
TGTGCCAGCAGTGCCAGGGGGCGTAACACCATATATTTT
>15|TRBJ1-5|TRBV27|NA|TRBD1
CASRTPGQLNQPQHF
TGTGCCAGCAGAACACCGGGACAGCTCAATCAGCCCCAGCATTTT
>13|TRBJ1-3|TRBV7-2|few|NA
CASSPSGGNTIYF
TGTGCCAGCAGCCCCTCCGGGGGAAACACCATATATTTT
>15|TRBJ1-5|TRBV10-3|few|NA
CAISEGQSINQPQHF
TGTGCCATCAGTGAGGGACAGTCAATCAATCAGCCCCAGCATTTT
>15|TRBJ1-6|TRBV28|few|NA
CASSLGDTGVSPLHF
TGTGCCAGCAGTTTGGGGGACACTGGGGTTTCACCCCTCCACTTT
>12|TRBJ2-1|TRBV20-1|NA|NA
CSAIRGSNEQFF
TGCAGTGCTATAAGGGGGAGCAATGAGCAGTTCTTC
>14|TRBJ2-7|TRBV7-2|NA|NA
CASVPRPEPYEQYF
TGTGCCAGCGTCCCCCGGCCGGAACCCTACGAGCAGTACTTC
>11|TRBJ2-5|TRBV29-1|NA|NA
CSVAPKETQYF
TGCAGCGTTGCGCCAAAAGAGACCCAGTACTTC
>17|TRBJ1-5|TRBV6-1|medium-sized|NA
CASSEGSSWSGNQPQHF
TGTGCCAGCAGTGAAGGGAGTTCTTGGTCGGGGAATCAGCCCCAGCATTTT
>15|TRBJ2-6|TRBV7-9|NA|NA
CASSSKGAGANVLTF
TGTGCCAGCAGCTCCAAGGGGGCTGGGGCCAACGTCCTGACTTTC
>14|TRBJ2-3|TRBV19|NA|NA
CASSIWGSTDTQYF
TGTGCCAGTAGTATTTGGGGGAGCACAGATACGCAGTATTTT
>15|TRBJ1-5|TRBV11-2|few|TRBD1
CASSSTGLGNQPQHF
TGTGCCAGCAGCTCGACAGGGCTGGGGAATCAGCCCCAGCATTTT
>14|TRBJ1-1|TRBV7-2|medium-sized|NA
CASSLPSSAFEAFF
TGTGCCAGCAGCTTACCATCCTCGGCATTTGAAGCTTTCTTT
>14|TRBJ1-1|TRBV5-5|NA|NA
CASSLYPEQGEAFF
TGTGCCAGCAGCTTGTACCCGGAACAGGGAGAAGCTTTCTTT
>16|TRBJ1-2|TRBV20-1|NA|NA
CSARGATAKSPYGYTF
TGCAGTGCTAGAGGGGCGACAGCAAAAAGTCCCTATGGCTACACCTTC
>15|TRBJ1-2|TRBV6-1|NA|NA
CASSRGRVGNYGYTF
TGTGCCAGCAGTAGGGGGAGGGTGGGTAACTATGGCTACACCTTC